This is a list of T cell receptor beta chains from one sample in a study of cytomegalovirus exposure and HLA in healthy donors. Produced via immunoSEQ multiplex PCR; TCRdb's table is partial and in-frame only. The sample carries 150,000 to 200,000 clones, 75% to 90% recorded once. Sequencing was carried out using PBMCs. These receptor sequences come from a woman aged 50 to 60 in good health and CMV-seropositive. Both conserved end residues are part of each CDR3. Each record gives: D gene, clone size, V gene, J gene, CDR3 DNA, CDR3 protein. D genes are given only for firm matches. Clone size is given for some rows only: seen once, a few or many times, or a class if the clone is expanded.

-,-,TRBV7-3,TRBJ2-3,TGTGCCAGCAGCTTAGGCGGGCAGAGCACAGATACGCAGTATTTT,CASSLGGQSTDTQYF
TRBD1,-,TRBV28,TRBJ1-5,TGTGCCAGCAGTTGGACAGGCCGCACGGGGCCCCAGCATTTT,CASSWTGRTGPQHF
TRBD1,-,TRBV7-6,TRBJ2-5,TGTGCCAGCAGCAAAGACAGGGGGCGCGGGGAGACCCAGTACTTC,CASSKDRGRGETQYF
-,-,TRBV7-8,TRBJ1-1,TGTGCCAGCACCCCCGCGGTGAACACTGAAGCTTTCTTT,CASTPAVNTEAFF
TRBD1,-,TRBV19,TRBJ2-7,TGTGCCAGTAGTATTGGGACAGGGGACGAGCAGTACTTC,CASSIGTGDEQYF
-,-,TRBV6-6,TRBJ2-5,TGTGCCAGCAGTTCTTGGCTAGCCGGGGAGACCCAGTACTTC,CASSSWLAGETQYF
-,-,TRBV7-6,TRBJ2-4,TGTGCCAGCAGCTTAGCCGGGAACAAAGGAGGAAACATTCAGTACTTC,CASSLAGNKGGNIQYF
-,-,TRBV6-1,TRBJ1-5,TGTGCCAGCAGCGGGTCGGGTCCCAATCAGCCCCAGCATTTT,CASSGSGPNQPQHF
-,-,TRBV2,TRBJ2-1,TGTGCCAGCATTAGGTACAGGAACAATGAGCAGTTCTTC,CASIRYRNNEQFF
TRBD1,-,TRBV6-5,TRBJ1-2,TGTGCCAGCAGCGTAAAACAGGGGTCTAACTATGGCTACACCTTC,CASSVKQGSNYGYTF
-,-,TRBV6-5,TRBJ1-3,TGTGCCAGCAGGGGGGGGTTGAAAGGAAACACCATATATTTT,CASRGGLKGNTIYF
-,-,TRBV7-9,TRBJ1-6,TGTGCCAGCAGCTTAGCAACGAGCTCCTATAATTCACCCCTCCACTTT,CASSLATSSYNSPLHF
-,few,TRBV28,TRBJ1-6,TGTGCCACCCTACGGGCAGGCGGAGGCGGGACCCTCCACTTT,CATLRAGGGGTLHF
-,-,TRBV18,TRBJ1-2,TGTGCCAGCTCACTTCTAAACCGACAGAACTATGGCTACACCTTC,CASSLLNRQNYGYTF
TRBD1,-,TRBV7-9,TRBJ2-3,TGTTCCAGCAGCTTACGACAGGGTAGCACAGATACGCAGTATTTT,CSSSLRQGSTDTQYF
-,-,TRBV5-6,TRBJ2-7,TGTGCCAGCAGCTTGGTAGACATATACGCCTACGAGCAGTACTTC,CASSLVDIYAYEQYF
TRBD1,-,TRBV6-1,TRBJ1-5,TGTGCCAGCACTCGGGACAGGGGAAGGGATCAGCCCCAGCATTTT,CASTRDRGRDQPQHF
-,-,TRBV9,TRBJ2-7,TGTGCCAGCAGCGTAGGCTCGGGGGTCGCCTACGAGCAGTACTTC,CASSVGSGVAYEQYF
TRBD1,-,TRBV28,TRBJ1-4,TGTGCCAGCAGTCCAGACAGGGAACTGTTTTTT,CASSPDRELFF
TRBD2,-,TRBV2,TRBJ2-5,TGTGCCAGCAGTGAAGTTCGGACTAGCGGGGGGGTCGTCCAAGAGACCCAGTACTTC,CASSEVRTSGGVVQETQYF
TRBD1,-,TRBV6-6,TRBJ1-5,TGTGCCAGCAGTTACCCGGGACAGGGTCTGAGTCAGCCCCAGCATTTT,CASSYPGQGLSQPQHF
TRBD1,-,TRBV5-1,TRBJ2-2,TGCGCCAGCAGCCTGCGACAGGGTGGGGAGCTGTTTTTT,CASSLRQGGELFF
-,-,TRBV11-2,TRBJ2-3,TGTGCCAGCAGCTCAGGACCGGGGGGCTATAGCACAGATACGCAGTATTTT,CASSSGPGGYSTDTQYF
TRBD2,-,TRBV2,TRBJ2-5,TGTGCCAGCAGTGAAATCATTAGGCGGGGGGTCCTCCAAGAGACCCAGTACTTC,CASSEIIRRGVLQETQYF
TRBD2,-,TRBV7-6,TRBJ2-1,TGTGCCAGCAGCTTATTGAGCCTAGGCGGGGGTTACAATGAGCAGTTCTTC,CASSLLSLGGGYNEQFF
TRBD1,-,TRBV5-1,TRBJ1-3,TGCGCCAGCAGCTTGAACCCCGGACAGGCGGCAGGAAACACCATATATTTT,CASSLNPGQAAGNTIYF
-,-,TRBV4-1,TRBJ2-3,TGCGCCAGCAGCCAAGGGCCGGAGTCCGATACGCAGTATTTT,CASSQGPESDTQYF
TRBD1,-,TRBV28,TRBJ1-5,TGTGCCAGCAGCCGCCCCGGGACAGGGTCGAAACCCCAGCATTTT,CASSRPGTGSKPQHF
-,-,TRBV19,TRBJ2-7,TGTGCCACCAACAATGGGGGCTACGAGCAGTACTTC,CATNNGGYEQYF
-,-,TRBV7-2,TRBJ2-5,TGTGCCAGCAGCTTAGAGGGGGGGGGCGCTAGGAAGACCCAGTACTTC,CASSLEGGGARKTQYF
-,-,TRBV7-8,TRBJ1-2,TGTGCCAGCAGCTTAGACGGGAACTATGGCTACACCTTC,CASSLDGNYGYTF
TRBD2,few,TRBV15,TRBJ2-5,TGTGCCACCAGCAGAGGACTAGCGCAAGAGACCCAGTACTTC,CATSRGLAQETQYF
TRBD1,-,TRBV6-5,TRBJ1-5,TGTGCCAGCAGTGATTTGACAGGGAATCAGCCCCAGCATTTT,CASSDLTGNQPQHF
TRBD2,-,TRBV5-5,TRBJ2-1,TGTGCCAGCAGCTTGATGGTACTAGCGGGGGGGCCGCGTAATGAGCAGTTCTTC,CASSLMVLAGGPRNEQFF
-,-,TRBV19,TRBJ1-3,TGTGCCAGTACAGGGCCGAACTCCGGAAACACCATATATTTT,CASTGPNSGNTIYF
TRBD1,-,TRBV7-9,TRBJ1-6,TGTGCCAGCAGCACTACCACAGGGGTGAAGTCACCCCTCCACTTT,CASSTTTGVKSPLHF
-,-,TRBV7-9,TRBJ1-2,TGTGCCAGCAGCTTAGAAAGTGGCGGCTACACCTTC,CASSLESGGYTF
-,-,TRBV2,TRBJ1-1,TGTGCCAGCAGACCTACTTGGACTGGTAAGGACACTGAAGCTTTCTTT,CASRPTWTGKDTEAFF
TRBD1,few,TRBV4-1,TRBJ1-1,TGCGCCAGCCAAGACAGGGGAGGTAACACTGAAGCTTTCTTT,CASQDRGGNTEAFF
-,-,TRBV28,TRBJ2-7,TGTGCCAGCAGTTTATGGGGGCGGGGATATGACGCCTACGAGCAGTACTTC,CASSLWGRGYDAYEQYF
TRBD2,-,TRBV4-1,TRBJ2-7,TGCGCCAGCAGCCAAGATATCGAGCGGGGCTACGAGCAGTACTTC,CASSQDIERGYEQYF
TRBD2,-,TRBV2,TRBJ2-5,TGTGCCAGCCTAGCGGGGGGGAAAGAGACCCAGTACTTC,CASLAGGKETQYF
TRBD2,-,TRBV6-6,TRBJ2-7,TGTGCCAGCAGCCCTAGCGGGGGATCCTACGAGCAGTACTTC,CASSPSGGSYEQYF
TRBD1,-,TRBV4-3,TRBJ2-7,TGCGCCAGCAGCCAAAACGCGGGACAGGGGGTATACCGAGCGGTCTTC,CASSQNAGQGVYRAVF
TRBD2,-,TRBV7-3,TRBJ2-3,TGTGCCAGCAGCTTAAGTAGCGGGGCGGGCACAGATACGCAGTATTTT,CASSLSSGAGTDTQYF
-,-,TRBV20-1,TRBJ2-7,TGCAGTGCTACCAGGGAAGGCGAGCAGTACTTC,CSATREGEQYF
-,-,TRBV19,TRBJ1-4,TGTGCCAGTAGTATGCAATTTAGGGGTGAAAAACTGTTTTTT,CASSMQFRGEKLFF
TRBD2,-,TRBV11-2,TRBJ2-1,TGTGCCAGCAGCTTATTTCGGACTAGCCCAAATGAGCAGTTCTTC,CASSLFRTSPNEQFF
-,-,TRBV5-1,TRBJ1-1,TGCGCCAGCAGATTCAGGGAGAACACTGAAGCTTTCTTT,CASRFRENTEAFF
TRBD1,-,TRBV7-2,TRBJ2-4,TGTGCCAGCAGCTCAGACAGGGGGTTGGACATTCAGTACTTC,CASSSDRGLDIQYF
-,-,TRBV5-1,TRBJ2-7,TGCGCCAGCAGAACACCCGGAGACGAGCAGTACTTC,CASRTPGDEQYF
TRBD1,-,TRBV6-1,TRBJ2-5,TGTGCCAGCAGTTTGCGGACAGGGGTCCAAGAGACCCAGTACTTC,CASSLRTGVQETQYF
TRBD2,once,TRBV5-1,TRBJ2-3,TGCGCCAGCAGCTTGACAGCGGGGGTGGATACGCAGTATTTT,CASSLTAGVDTQYF
-,-,TRBV7-9,TRBJ2-7,TGTGCCAGCAGTGGCGGGACTCTTAGCTCCTACGAGCAGTACTTC,CASSGGTLSSYEQYF